These 20 T cell receptor beta chains originate from one sample sequenced in a study of shared clonotypes between healthy human individuals. CD8 cells regarded as naive lacked CD45RO, were positively chosen for CCR7, and omitted terminally differentiated effector memory CD45RA+ cells. TCRdb keeps only in-frame clones here, not all; method: immunoSEQ multiplex PCR. Among around 560,000 clones listed, 90% to 95% were seen once. The sequenced sample consisted of naive CD8+ T cells sorted from blood. These receptors all stem from a woman aged 25 to 45 in good health.

V usage is TRBV5-1 and J usage is TRBJ2-7, with 14 bases identical to TRBD2. V gave up 2 bases and J gave up 12 bases; unmatched junction bases: 10. The CDR3 length is 15 residues. In germline, CDR1 is SGHRS, CDR2 YFSETQ. CDR3 loop: CASSFLGLAGAPSYF. The CDR3 nucleotides read TGCGCCAGCAGCTTTCTGGGACTAGCGGGAGCACCCTCGTACTTC.

In DNA form, the CDR3 reads TGTGCCAGCAAATTAGCGGGAGCACTTGACGAGCAGTACTTC. Protein sequence: CASKLAGALDEQYF. The V call is TRBV27, the J call TRBJ2-5; 9 bases are shared with TRBD2. TRBJ2-7 matches the DNA end more closely, so the J call is doubtful. This CDR3 contains 14 residues. CDR1 is MNHEY, CDR2 SMNVEV, per germline (reference sequence).

This sequence joins TRBV19 and TRBJ2-5, with D unclear. V lost 5 bases and J 3 bases, leaving 10 bases between the germline ends. The CDR3 extends over 13 amino acids. CDR1 is LNHDA, CDR2 SQIVND, per germline (reference sequence). CDR3 loop: CASSVDAEETQYF. In nucleotides, the CDR3 is TGTGCCAGTAGTGTGGACGCAGAAGAGACCCAGTACTTC.

The chain has TRBV27 and TRBJ2-3; D is unresolved. V dropped 10 bases and J dropped 7 bases, with 12 bases sitting between them. This CDR3 comprises 11 residues. Germline V gives CDR1 MNHEY, CDR2 SMNVEV (reference sequence). Here the CDR3 reads CATRMVYTQYF. CDR3 sequence (DNA): TGTGCCACCCGAATGGTGTATACGCAGTATTTT.

CDR3 in amino acids: CASSFRQASNQPQHF. The CDR3 bases are TGTGCCAGCAGCTTTCGACAGGCTAGCAATCAGCCCCAGCATTTT. The V and J genes are TRBV5-6 and TRBJ1-5; possibly TRBD1 for D (6 bases). The CDR3 is 15 amino acids. V was trimmed by 2 bases and J by 0 bases, leaving 9 bases between them. CDR1 and CDR2 from the germline V gene are SGHDT and YYEEEE. Full variable domain (rest looked up from reference TRBV5-6 and TRBJ1-5): DAGVTQSPTHLIKTRGQQVTLRCSPKSGHDTVSWYQQALGQGPQFIFQYYEEEERQRGNFPDRFSGHQFPNYSSELNVNALLLGDSALYLCASSFRQASNQPQHFGDGTRLSIL.

This clone was counted once. The chain joins TRBV19 to TRBJ2-5, with TRBD2 identical over 10 bases. Germline assignment: CDR1 LNHDA and CDR2 SQIVND (reference sequence). This CDR3 spans 15 amino acids. V gave up 4 bases and J gave up 5 bases; unmatched junction bases: 7. This chain's CDR3 is CASSTLAGETETQYF. DNA of the CDR3: TGTGCCAGTAGTACTCTAGCGGGAGAGACCGAGACCCAGTACTTC.

The V gene is TRBV29-1, the J gene TRBJ2-1, with 10 positions matching TRBD2. The CDR3 loop spans 15 amino acids. CDR1 and CDR2 from the germline V gene are SQVTM and ANQGSEA. Trimming at V came to 2 bases and at J to 6 bases, leaving 7 bases not matched to a gene. For the CDR3, the DNA is TGCAGCGTTGAACTAGGCCTAGCGGGAGTCAATGAGCAGTTCTTC. Protein product: CSVELGLAGVNEQFF.

The rearrangement links TRBV9 to TRBJ2-5; D possibly uses TRBD1 or TRBD2 (5 bases each). This CDR3 spans 17 amino acids. Per the germline V gene, CDR1 is SGDLS and CDR2 is YYNGEE. The V gene lost 0 bases and the J gene lost 1 base, with 16 bases spanning the gap. The CDR3 sequence: CASSVEGWGPIQETQYF. The CDR3 region has the DNA TGTGCCAGCAGCGTAGAGGGGTGGGGACCAATCCAAGAGACCCAGTACTTC.

The V call is TRBV11-2, the J call TRBJ2-1; D unresolved. The CDR3 extends over 15 amino acids. Germline V gene data show CDR1 as SGHAT and CDR2 as FQNNGV. Trimming took 1 base from V and 0 from J, leaving 7 bases between them. For the CDR3, the DNA is TGTGCCAGCAGCTTAGGGCGGAGCTCCTACAATGAGCAGTTCTTC. This sequence encodes CASSLGRSSYNEQFF.

DNA of the CDR3: TGTGCCAGCAGTTATGGGGACGGCACTCCCCGCTCTGGAAACACCATATATTTT. Protein: CASSYGDGTPRSGNTIYF. The rearrangement links TRBV28 to TRBJ1-3, with a weak D call TRBD1 (5 bases). V was pared by 4 bases and J by 0 bases, with 19 bases between. The CDR3 spans 18 residues. Germline V gene sequence: CDR1 MDHEN, CDR2 SYDVKM.

Notes on this clone: Compared with germline, one end of the junction differs, possibly owing to a read error. The chain is built from TRBV28 and TRBJ2-1; TRBD2 agrees at 12 bases. The germline CDR1 and CDR2 sequences are MDHEN and SYDVKM. The CDR3 is 14 residues long. The CDR3 here is CASSQRLAGGWGVF. The CDR3 region has the DNA TGTGCCAGCAGTCAGCGGCTAGCGGGAGGGTGGGGAGTCTTC. The complete variable domain, with remaining parts taken from reference TRBV28 and TRBJ2-1, reads DVKVTQSSRYLVKRTGEKVFLECVQDMDHENMFWYRQDPGLGLRLIYFSYDVKMKEKGDIPEGYSVSREKKERFSLILESASTNQTSMYLCASSQRLAGGWGVFGPGTRLTVL.

The CDR3 here is CASRGQVGSYEQYF. The CDR3 coding sequence is TGTGCCAGCCGGGGACAGGTGGGGTCCTACGAGCAGTACTTC. This chain uses TRBV28 with TRBJ2-7; 8 bases agree with TRBD1. After removal of 8 bases from V and 1 base from J, the junction contained 7 bases not matched to a gene. Looked up from germline, CDR1 is MDHEN and CDR2 is SYDVKM. The CDR3 has 14 residues.

The chain carries TRBV5-5 and TRBJ1-4, with 9 bases that match TRBD1. J was trimmed by 4 bases and V by 5 bases; bases with no gene match: 0. Germline assignment: CDR1 SGHKS and CDR2 YYEKEE (reference sequence). The CDR3 is 13 residues long. DNA of the CDR3: TGTGCCAGCAGGGACAGGGGTAATGAAAAACTGTTTTTT. Protein product: CASRDRGNEKLFF.

This clone has more than one count but fewer than ten. The chain recombines TRBV7-3 with TRBJ2-1; possible D gene TRBD2, 6 bases. With 4 bases removed from V and 6 bases from J, the gap between germline ends came to 13 bases. The CDR3 is 14 amino acids. Germline CDR1 SGHTA, CDR2 FQGTGA. This CDR3 is CASSSATGSNEQFF. The CDR3 nucleotides read TGTGCCAGCAGCTCCGCGACCGGGAGCAATGAGCAGTTCTTC.

Here the CDR3 DNA reads TGTGCCAGCAGCCCGGGACAGGAGGAAGCTTTCTTT. As protein: CASSPGQEEAFF. The V call is TRBV13, the J call TRBJ1-1; TRBD1 matches at 8 bases. From germline, CDR1 is PRHDT and CDR2 FYEKMQ (reference sequence). This CDR3 is 12 amino acids long. Trimming at V came to 5 bases and at J to 8 bases, leaving 4 bases not matched to a gene.

The V and J genes are TRBV7-9 and TRBJ2-1; D may be TRBD2 (5 bases). Germline V gene sequence: CDR1 SEHNR, CDR2 FQNEAQ (reference sequence). This CDR3 spans 17 amino acids. Trimming stripped 0 bases from V and 7 bases from J, with 19 bases between. The CDR3 coding sequence is TGTGCCAGCAGCTTAGCATCGGGTGGTCTCCGAGGGAATGAGCAGTTCTTC. Translating gives CASSLASGGLRGNEQFF.

V gene TRBV5-1 combines with J gene TRBJ2-7, with a possible D match to TRBD2 (5 bases). Trimming shortened V by 4 bases and J by 6 bases, and 20 bases separated the two germline ends. The CDR3 has 15 amino acids. Looked up from germline, CDR1 is SGHRS and CDR2 is YFSETQ. The CDR3 here is CASSKTRREGSEQYF. The CDR3 DNA reads TGCGCCAGCAGCAAAACCAGGAGAGAGGGATCCGAGCAGTACTTC.

This chain joins TRBV27 and TRBJ2-7; 9 nucleotides match TRBD1. The CDR3 loop spans 14 amino acids. Germline assignment: CDR1 MNHEY and CDR2 SMNVEV (reference sequence). Unmatched junction bases numbered 8, after V lost 7 bases and J lost 4 bases. CDR3: CASTHSGTGYEQYF. The CDR3 nucleotides read TGTGCCAGCACTCATTCCGGGACAGGGTACGAGCAGTACTTC.

The rearrangement joins TRBV9 to TRBJ2-7; the D gene could be TRBD1 or TRBD2 (5 bases each). Trimming took 4 bases from V and 7 from J, leaving 18 bases between them. The germline V gene has CDR1 SGDLS and CDR2 YYNGEE. The CDR3 runs to 14 residues. CDR3 in amino acids: CASSTGLVGLEQYF. CDR3 DNA: TGTGCCAGCAGCACAGGACTGGTAGGTCTGGAGCAGTACTTC.

V usage is TRBV7-2 and J usage is TRBJ2-7, with 7 bases matching TRBD1. V lost 6 bases to trimming and J lost 5 bases; unmatched junction nucleotides: 4. CDR1 is SGHTA and CDR2 is FQGNSA in the germline V gene. The CDR3 is made up of 12 amino acids. The CDR3 loop reads CASSYRGHEQYF. CDR3 sequence (DNA): TGTGCCAGCAGTTACAGGGGACACGAGCAGTACTTC.